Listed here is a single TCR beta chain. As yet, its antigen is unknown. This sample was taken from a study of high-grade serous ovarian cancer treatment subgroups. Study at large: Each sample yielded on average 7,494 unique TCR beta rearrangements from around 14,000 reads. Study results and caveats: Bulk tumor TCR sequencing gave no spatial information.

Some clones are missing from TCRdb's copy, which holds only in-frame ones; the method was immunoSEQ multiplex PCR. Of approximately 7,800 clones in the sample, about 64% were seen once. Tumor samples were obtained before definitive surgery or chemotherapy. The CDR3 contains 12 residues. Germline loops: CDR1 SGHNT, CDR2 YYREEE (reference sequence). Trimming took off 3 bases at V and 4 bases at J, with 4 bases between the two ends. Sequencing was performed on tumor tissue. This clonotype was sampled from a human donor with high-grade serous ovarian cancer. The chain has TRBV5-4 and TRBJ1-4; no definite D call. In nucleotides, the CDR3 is TGTGCCAGCAGCTCGAGTAATGAAAAACTGTTTTTT. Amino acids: CASSSSNEKLFF.